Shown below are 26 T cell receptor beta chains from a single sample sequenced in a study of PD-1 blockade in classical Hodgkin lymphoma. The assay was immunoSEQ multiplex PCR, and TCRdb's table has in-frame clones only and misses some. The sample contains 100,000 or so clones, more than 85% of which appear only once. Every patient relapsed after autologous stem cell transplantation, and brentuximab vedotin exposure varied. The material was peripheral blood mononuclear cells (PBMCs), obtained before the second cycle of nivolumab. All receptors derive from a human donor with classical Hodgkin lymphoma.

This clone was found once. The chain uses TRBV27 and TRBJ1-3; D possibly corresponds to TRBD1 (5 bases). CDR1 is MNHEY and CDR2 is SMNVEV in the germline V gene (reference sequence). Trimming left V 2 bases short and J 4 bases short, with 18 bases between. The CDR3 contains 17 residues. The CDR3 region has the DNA TGTGCCAGCAGTTTAAGGGCCAAGGGACCGTCGGGAAACACCATATATTTT. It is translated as CASSLRAKGPSGNTIYF.

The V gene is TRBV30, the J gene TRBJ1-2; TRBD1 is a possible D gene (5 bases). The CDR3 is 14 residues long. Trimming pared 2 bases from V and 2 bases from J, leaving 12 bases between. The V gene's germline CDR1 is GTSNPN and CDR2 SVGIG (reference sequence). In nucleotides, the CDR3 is TGTGCCTGGAGTACCCCCGGGGGGAACTATGGCTACACCTTC. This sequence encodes CAWSTPGGNYGYTF.

CDR3 amino acids: CASSLGLGSSYNEQFF. The DNA for the CDR3 is TGTGCCAGCAGCTTAGGGTTGGGGAGCTCCTACAATGAGCAGTTCTTC. The V gene is TRBV5-8, the J gene TRBJ2-1, with D maybe TRBD2 (5 bases). The germline CDR1 and CDR2 sequences are SGHTS and YDEGEE. With 2 bases removed from V and 0 bases from J, the gap between germline ends came to 12 bases. This CDR3 has 16 amino acids. Variable domain in full (rest from reference TRBV5-8 and TRBJ2-1): EAGVTQSPTHLIKTRGQQATLRCSPISGHTSVYWYQQALGLGLQFLLWYDEGEERNRGNFPPRFSGRQFPNYSSELNVNALELEDSALYLCASSLGLGSSYNEQFFGPGTRLTVL.

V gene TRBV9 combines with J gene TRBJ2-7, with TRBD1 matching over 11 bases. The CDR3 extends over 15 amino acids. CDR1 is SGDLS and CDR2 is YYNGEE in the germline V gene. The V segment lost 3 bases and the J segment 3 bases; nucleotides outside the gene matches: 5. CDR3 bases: TGTGCCAGCAGCGAGCGCGGGACAGGGGGCTACGAGCAGTACTTC. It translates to CASSERGTGGYEQYF.

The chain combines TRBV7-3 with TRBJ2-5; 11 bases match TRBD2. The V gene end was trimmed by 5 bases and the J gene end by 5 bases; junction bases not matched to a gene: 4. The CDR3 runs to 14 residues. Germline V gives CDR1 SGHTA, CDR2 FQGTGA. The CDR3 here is CASSPTSGVETQYF. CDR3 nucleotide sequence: TGTGCCAGCAGCCCGACTAGCGGGGTTGAGACCCAGTACTTC.

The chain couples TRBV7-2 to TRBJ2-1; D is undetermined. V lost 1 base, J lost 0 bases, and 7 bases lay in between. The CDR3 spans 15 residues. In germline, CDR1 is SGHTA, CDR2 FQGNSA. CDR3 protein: CASSLDGYSYNEQFF. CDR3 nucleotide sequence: TGTGCCAGCAGCTTAGACGGATACTCCTACAATGAGCAGTTCTTC.

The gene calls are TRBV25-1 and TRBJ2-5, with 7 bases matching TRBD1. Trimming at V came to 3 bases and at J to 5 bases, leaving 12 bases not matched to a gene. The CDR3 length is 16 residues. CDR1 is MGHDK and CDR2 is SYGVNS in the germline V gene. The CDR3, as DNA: TGTGCCAGCAGTGAGCGAAACAGGGGATCAGGGGAGACCCAGTACTTC. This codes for CASSERNRGSGETQYF.

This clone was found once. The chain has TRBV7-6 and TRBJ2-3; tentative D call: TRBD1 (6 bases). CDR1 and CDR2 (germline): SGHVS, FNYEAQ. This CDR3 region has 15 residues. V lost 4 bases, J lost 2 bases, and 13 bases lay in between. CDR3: CASSYKDRLTDTQYF. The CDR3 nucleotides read TGTGCCAGCAGCTACAAAGACAGGCTCACAGATACGCAGTATTTT.

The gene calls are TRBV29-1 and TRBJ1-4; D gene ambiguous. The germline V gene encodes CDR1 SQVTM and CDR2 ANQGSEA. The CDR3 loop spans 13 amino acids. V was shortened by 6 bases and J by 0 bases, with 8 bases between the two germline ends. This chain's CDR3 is CSVAVATNEKLFF. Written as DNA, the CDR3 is TGCAGCGTGGCCGTTGCAACTAATGAAAAACTGTTTTTT. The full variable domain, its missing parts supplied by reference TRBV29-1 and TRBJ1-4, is SAVISQKPSRDICQRGTSLTIQCQVDSQVTMMFWYRQQPGQSLTLIATANQGSEATYESGFVIDKFPISRPNLTFSTLTVSNMSPEDSSIYLCSVAVATNEKLFFGSGTQLSVL.

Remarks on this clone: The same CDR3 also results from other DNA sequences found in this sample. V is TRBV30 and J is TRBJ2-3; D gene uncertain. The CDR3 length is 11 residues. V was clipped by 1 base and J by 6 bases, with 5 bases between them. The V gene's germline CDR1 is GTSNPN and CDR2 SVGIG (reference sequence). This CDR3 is CAWSESDTQYF. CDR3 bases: TGTGCCTGGAGTGAATCGGATACGCAGTATTTT.

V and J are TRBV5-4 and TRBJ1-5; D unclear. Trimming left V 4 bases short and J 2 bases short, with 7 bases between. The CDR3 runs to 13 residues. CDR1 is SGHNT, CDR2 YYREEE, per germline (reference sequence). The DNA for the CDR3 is TGTGCCAGCAGCATACGGGGCAATCAGCCCCAGCATTTT. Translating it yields CASSIRGNQPQHF.

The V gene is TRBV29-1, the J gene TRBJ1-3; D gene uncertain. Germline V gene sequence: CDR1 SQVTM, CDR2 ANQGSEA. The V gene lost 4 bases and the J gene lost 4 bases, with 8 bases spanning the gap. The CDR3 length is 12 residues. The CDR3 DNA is TGCAGCGTTGGGGAGGCCGGAAACACCATATATTTT. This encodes CSVGEAGNTIYF.

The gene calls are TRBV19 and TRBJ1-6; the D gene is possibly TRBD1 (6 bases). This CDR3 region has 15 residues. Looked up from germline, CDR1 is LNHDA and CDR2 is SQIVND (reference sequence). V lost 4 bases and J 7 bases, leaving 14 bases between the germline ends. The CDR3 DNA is TGTGCCAGTAGTAGATACAGGGAAGACAATTCACCCCTCCACTTT. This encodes CASSRYREDNSPLHF. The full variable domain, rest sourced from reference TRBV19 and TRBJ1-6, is DGGITQSPKYLFRKEGQNVTLSCEQNLNHDAMYWYRQDPGQGLRLIYYSQIVNDFQKGDIAEGYSVSREKKESFPLTVTSAQKNPTAFYLCASSRYREDNSPLHFGNGTRLTVT.

The CDR3 region has the DNA TGTGCCAGCAGCTTCGGAGGAGGGGGGAGGCAAGAGACCCAGTACTTC. Its protein is CASSFGGGGRQETQYF. The rearrangement joins TRBV7-7 to TRBJ2-5, with D perhaps given as TRBD1 or TRBD2 (6 bases each). The germline CDR1 and CDR2 sequences are SSHAT and FNYEAQ (reference sequence). This CDR3 spans 16 amino acids. The V end lost 3 bases, the J end lost 2 bases, and 16 bases lay between the germline ends.

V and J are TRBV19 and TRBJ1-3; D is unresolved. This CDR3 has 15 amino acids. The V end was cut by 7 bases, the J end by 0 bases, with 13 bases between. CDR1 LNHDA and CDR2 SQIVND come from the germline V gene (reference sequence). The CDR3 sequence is CASNPADFSGNTIYF. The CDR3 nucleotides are TGTGCCAGTAATCCGGCGGATTTCTCTGGAAACACCATATATTTT.

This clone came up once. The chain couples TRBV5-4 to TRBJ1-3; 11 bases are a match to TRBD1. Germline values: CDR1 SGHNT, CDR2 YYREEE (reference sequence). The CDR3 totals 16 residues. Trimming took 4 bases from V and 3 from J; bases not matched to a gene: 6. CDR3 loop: CASSPRTGGNGNTIYF. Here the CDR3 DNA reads TGTGCCAGCAGCCCGCGGACAGGGGGCAATGGAAACACCATATATTTT.

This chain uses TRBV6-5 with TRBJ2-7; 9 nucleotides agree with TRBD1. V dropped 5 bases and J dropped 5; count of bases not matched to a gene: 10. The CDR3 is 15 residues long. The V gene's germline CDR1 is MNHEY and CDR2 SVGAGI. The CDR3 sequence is CASSGSGQGRDEQYF. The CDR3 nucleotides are TGTGCCAGCAGTGGGTCGGGACAGGGTAGAGACGAGCAGTACTTC.

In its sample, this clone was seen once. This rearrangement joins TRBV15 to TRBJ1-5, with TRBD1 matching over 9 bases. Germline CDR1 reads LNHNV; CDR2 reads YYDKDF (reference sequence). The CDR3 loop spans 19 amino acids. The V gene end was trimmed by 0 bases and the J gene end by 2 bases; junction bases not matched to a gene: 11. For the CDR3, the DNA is TGTGCCACCAGCAGAGATCCTAGGGACAGGGTTTCTCGCAATCAGCCCCAGCATTTT. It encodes CATSRDPRDRVSRNQPQHF.

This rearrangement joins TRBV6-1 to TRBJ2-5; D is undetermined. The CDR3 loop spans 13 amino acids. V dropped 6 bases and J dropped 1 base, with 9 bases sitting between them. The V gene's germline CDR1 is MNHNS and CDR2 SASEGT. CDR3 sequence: CASRKNLQETQYF. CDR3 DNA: TGTGCCAGCAGGAAGAACCTCCAAGAGACCCAGTACTTC.

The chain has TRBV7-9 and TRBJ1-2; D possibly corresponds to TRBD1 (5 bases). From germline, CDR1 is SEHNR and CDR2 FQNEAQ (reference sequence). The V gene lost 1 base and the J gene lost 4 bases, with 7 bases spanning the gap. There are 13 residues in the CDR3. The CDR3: CASSLGRAYGYTF. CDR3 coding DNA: TGTGCCAGCAGCTTAGGCAGGGCCTATGGCTACACCTTC.

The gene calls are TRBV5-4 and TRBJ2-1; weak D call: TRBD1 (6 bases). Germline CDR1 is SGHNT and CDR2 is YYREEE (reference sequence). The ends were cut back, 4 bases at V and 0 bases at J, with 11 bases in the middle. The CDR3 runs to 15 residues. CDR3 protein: CASSTDRSSYNEQFF. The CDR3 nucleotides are TGTGCCAGCAGCACGGACAGAAGCTCCTACAATGAGCAGTTCTTC.

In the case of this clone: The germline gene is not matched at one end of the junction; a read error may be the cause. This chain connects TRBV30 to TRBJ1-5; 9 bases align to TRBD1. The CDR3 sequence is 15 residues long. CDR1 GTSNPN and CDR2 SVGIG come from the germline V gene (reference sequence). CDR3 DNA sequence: TGTGCCCGGAGTGTCGGGACAGGGTACAATCAGCCCCAGCATTTT. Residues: CARSVGTGYNQPQHF. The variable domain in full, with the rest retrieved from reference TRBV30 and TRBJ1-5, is SQTIHQWPATLVQPVGSPLSLECTVEGTSNPNLYWYRQAAGRGLQLLFYSVGIGQISSEVPQNLSASRPQDRQFILSSKKLLLSDSGFYLCARSVGTGYNQPQHFGDGTRLSIL.

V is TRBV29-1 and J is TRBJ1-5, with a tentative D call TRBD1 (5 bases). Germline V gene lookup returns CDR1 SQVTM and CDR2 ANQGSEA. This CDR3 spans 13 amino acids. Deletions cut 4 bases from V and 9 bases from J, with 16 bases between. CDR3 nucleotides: TGCAGCGTTGTGGTACAGGATGGGTGGCCCCAGCATTTT. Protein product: CSVVVQDGWPQHF.

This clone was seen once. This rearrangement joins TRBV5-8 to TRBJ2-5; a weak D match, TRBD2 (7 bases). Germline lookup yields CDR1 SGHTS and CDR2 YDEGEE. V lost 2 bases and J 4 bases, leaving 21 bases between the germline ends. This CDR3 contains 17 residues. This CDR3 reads CASSFPYGGRRGETQYF. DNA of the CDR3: TGTGCCAGCAGCTTCCCCTACGGGGGGCGTAGGGGAGAGACCCAGTACTTC.

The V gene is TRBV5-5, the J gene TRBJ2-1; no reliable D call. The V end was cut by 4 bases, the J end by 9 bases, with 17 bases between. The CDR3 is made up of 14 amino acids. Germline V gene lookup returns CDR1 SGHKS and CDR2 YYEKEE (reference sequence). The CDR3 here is CASSPTEVFSEQFF. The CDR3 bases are TGTGCCAGCAGCCCAACCGAGGTCTTCAGTGAGCAGTTCTTC. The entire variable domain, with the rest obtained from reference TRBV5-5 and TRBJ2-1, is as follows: DAGVTQSPTHLIKTRGQQVTLRCSPISGHKSVSWYQQVLGQGPQFIFQYYEKEERGRGNFPDRFSARQFPNYSSELNVNALLLGDSALYLCASSPTEVFSEQFFGPGTRLTVL.

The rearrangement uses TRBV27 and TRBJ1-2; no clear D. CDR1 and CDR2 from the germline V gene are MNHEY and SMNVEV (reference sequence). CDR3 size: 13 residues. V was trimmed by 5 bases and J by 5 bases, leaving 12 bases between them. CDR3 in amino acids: CASSIDRAYGYTF. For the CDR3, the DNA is TGTGCCAGCAGTATTGATCGCGCGTATGGCTACACCTTC.